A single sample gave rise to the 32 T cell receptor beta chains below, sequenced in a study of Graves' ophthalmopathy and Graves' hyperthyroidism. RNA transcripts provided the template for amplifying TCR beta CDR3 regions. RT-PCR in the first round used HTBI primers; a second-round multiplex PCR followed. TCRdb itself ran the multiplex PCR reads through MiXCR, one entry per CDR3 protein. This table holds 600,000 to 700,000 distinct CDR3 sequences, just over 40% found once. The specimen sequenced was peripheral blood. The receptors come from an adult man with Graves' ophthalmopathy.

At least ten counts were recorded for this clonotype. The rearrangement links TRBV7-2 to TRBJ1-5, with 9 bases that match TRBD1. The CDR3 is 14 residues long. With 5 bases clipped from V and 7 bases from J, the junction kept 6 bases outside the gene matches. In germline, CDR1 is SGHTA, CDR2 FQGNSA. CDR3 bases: TGTGCCAGCAGCCCACAGGGGGCAGGGCAGCCCCAGCATTTT. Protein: CASSPQGAGQPQHF.

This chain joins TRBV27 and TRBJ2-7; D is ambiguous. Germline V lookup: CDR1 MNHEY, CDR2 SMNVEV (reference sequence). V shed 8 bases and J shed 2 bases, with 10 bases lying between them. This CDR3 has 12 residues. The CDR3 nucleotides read TGTGCCAGCGGGTTGGGAACCTACGAGCAGTACTTC. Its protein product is CASGLGTYEQYF.

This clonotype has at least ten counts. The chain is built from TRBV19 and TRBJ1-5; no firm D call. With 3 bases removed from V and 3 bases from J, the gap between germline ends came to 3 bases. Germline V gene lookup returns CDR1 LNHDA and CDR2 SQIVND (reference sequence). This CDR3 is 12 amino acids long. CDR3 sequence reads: CASSMYNQPQHF. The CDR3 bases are TGTGCCAGTAGTATGTACAATCAGCCCCAGCATTTT.

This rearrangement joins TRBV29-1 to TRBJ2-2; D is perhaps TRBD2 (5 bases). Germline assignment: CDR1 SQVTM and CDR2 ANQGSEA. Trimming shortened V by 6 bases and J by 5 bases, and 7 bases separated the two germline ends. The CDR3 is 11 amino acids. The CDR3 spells CSVGKTGELFF. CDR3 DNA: TGCAGCGTCGGGAAGACCGGGGAGCTGTTTTTT.

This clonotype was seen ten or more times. The CDR3: CASSSWGNQPQHF. CDR3 sequence (DNA): TGTGCCAGCAGCTCTTGGGGGAATCAGCCCCAGCATTTT. This chain uses TRBV12-3 or TRBV12-4 with TRBJ1-5; tentative D call: TRBD1 (5 bases). There are 13 residues in the CDR3. The V and J ends lost 6 bases and 4 bases respectively, with 10 bases between them.

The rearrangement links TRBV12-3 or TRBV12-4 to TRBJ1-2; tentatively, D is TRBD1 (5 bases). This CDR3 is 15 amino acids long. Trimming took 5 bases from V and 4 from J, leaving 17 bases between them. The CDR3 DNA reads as TGTGCCAGCAGTAACTACGGCAGGGTTCTCTATGGCTACACCTTC. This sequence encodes CASSNYGRVLYGYTF.

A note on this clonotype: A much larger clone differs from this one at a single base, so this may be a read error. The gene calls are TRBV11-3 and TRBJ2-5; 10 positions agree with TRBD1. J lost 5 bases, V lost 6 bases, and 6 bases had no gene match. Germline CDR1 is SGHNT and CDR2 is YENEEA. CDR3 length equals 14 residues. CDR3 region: CASRRTGGFETQYF. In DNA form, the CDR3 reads TGTGCCAGCAGACGGACAGGGGGTTTTGAGACCCAGTACTTC.

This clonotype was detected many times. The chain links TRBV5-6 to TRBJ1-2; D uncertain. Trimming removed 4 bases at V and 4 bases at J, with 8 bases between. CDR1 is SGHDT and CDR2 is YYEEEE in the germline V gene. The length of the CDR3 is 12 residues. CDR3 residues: CASSGDIYGYTF. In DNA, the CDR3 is TGTGCCAGCAGCGGGGATATCTATGGCTACACCTTC.

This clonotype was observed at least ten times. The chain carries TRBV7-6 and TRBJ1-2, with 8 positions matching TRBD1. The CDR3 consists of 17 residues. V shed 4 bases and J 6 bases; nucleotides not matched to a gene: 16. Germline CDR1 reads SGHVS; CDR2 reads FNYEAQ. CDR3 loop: CASSWSADRVAKDGYTF. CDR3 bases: TGTGCCAGCAGCTGGTCGGCGGACAGGGTCGCAAAGGATGGCTACACCTTC.

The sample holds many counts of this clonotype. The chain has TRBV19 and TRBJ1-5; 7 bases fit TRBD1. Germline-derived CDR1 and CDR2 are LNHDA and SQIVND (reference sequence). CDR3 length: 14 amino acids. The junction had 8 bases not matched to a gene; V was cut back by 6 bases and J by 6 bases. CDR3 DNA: TGTGCCAGTAGGCCTACAGGGGCCGGTCAGCCCCAGCATTTT. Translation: CASRPTGAGQPQHF.

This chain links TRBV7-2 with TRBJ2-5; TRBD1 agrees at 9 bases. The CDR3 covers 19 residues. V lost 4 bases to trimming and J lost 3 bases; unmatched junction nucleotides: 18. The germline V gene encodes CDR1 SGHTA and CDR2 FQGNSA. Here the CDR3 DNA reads TGTGCCAGCAGCTCAGGACAGGGGTTGGGGGACGACTGGAAAGAGACCCAGTACTTC. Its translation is CASSSGQGLGDDWKETQYF.

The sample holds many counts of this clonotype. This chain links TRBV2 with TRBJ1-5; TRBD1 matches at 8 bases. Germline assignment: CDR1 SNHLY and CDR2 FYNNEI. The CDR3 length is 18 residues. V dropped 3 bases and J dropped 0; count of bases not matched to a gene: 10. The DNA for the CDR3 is TGTGCCAGCAGTGACGTGGACAGGGAGAAGTTTAGCAATCAGCCCCAGCATTTT. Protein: CASSDVDREKFSNQPQHF.

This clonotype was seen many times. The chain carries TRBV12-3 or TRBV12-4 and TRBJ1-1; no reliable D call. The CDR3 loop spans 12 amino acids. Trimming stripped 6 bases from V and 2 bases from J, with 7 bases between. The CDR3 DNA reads TGTGCCAGCAGGGTCGGTAACACTGAAGCTTTCTTT. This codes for CASRVGNTEAFF.

As DNA, the CDR3 is TGTGCCAGCTCACCACCATCGGGCTTTAGCAATCAGCCCCAGCATTTT. Encoded protein: CASSPPSGFSNQPQHF. V gene TRBV2 combines with J gene TRBJ1-5; D remains ambiguous. With 8 bases removed from V and 0 bases from J, the gap between germline ends came to 17 bases. The CDR3 runs 16 residues. Germline values: CDR1 SNHLY, CDR2 FYNNEI.

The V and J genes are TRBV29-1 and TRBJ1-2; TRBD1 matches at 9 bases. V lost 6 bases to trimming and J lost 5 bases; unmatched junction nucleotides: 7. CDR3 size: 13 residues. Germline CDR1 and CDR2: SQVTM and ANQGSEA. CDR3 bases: TGCAGCGTAAAAACAGGGGGCGAATATGGCTACACCTTC. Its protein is CSVKTGGEYGYTF.

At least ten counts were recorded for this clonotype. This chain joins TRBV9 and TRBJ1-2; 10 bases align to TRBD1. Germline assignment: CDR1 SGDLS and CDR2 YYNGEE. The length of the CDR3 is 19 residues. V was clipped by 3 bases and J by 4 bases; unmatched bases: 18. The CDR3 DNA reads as TGTGCCAGCAGCGCAAACGTAGGGGACAGGGGTAGTCGCGGCTATGGCTACACCTTC. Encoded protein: CASSANVGDRGSRGYGYTF.

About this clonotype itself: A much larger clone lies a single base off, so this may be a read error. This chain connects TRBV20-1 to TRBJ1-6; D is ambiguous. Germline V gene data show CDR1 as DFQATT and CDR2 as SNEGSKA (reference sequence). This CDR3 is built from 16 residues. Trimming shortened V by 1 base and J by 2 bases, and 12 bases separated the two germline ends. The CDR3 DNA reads TGCAGTGCTAGAGTTGGGAGGAGACCCTATAATTCACCCCTCCACTTT. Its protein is CSARVGRRPYNSPLHF.

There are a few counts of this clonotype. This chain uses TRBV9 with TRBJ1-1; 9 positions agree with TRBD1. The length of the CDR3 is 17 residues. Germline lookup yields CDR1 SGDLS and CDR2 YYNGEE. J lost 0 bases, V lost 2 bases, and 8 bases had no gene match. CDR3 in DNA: TGTGCCAGCAGCGTCGGGACAGGGAAACCTATGAACACTGAAGCTTTCTTT. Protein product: CASSVGTGKPMNTEAFF.

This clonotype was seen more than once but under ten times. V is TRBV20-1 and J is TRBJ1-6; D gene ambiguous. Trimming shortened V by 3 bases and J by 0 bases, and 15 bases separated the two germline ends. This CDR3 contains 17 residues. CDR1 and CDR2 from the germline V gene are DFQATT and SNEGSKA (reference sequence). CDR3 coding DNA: TGCAGTGCTAGGGACGGACGGAGGAGCTCCTATAATTCACCCCTCCACTTT. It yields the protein CSARDGRRSSYNSPLHF.

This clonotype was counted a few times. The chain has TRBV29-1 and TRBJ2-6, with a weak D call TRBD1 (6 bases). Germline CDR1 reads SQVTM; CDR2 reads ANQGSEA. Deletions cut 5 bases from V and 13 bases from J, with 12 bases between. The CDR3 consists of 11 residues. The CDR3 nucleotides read TGCAGCGTTAAGATGGGGACAGTCCTGACTTTC. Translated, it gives CSVKMGTVLTF.

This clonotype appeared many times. The CDR3 spells CASSQREHGRTGELFF. The CDR3 DNA reads as TGTGCCAGCAGCCAACGCGAGCATGGACGCACCGGGGAGCTGTTTTTT. The V gene is TRBV7-6, the J gene TRBJ2-2; D is uncertain. The V gene's germline CDR1 is SGHVS and CDR2 FNYEAQ. This CDR3 region has 16 residues. Trimming took off 5 bases at V and 4 bases at J, with 17 bases between the two ends.

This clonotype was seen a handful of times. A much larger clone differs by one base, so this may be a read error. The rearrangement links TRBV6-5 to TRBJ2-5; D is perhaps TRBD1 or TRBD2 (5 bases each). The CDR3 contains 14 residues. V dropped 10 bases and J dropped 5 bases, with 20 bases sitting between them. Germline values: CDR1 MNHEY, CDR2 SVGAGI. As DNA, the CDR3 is TGTGCCACCGCCATCGGACATCGAGGGGAGACCCAGTACTTC. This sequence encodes CATAIGHRGETQYF.

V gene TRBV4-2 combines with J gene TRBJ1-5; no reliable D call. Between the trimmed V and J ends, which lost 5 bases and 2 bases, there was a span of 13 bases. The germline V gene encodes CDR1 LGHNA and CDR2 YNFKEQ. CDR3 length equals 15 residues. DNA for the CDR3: TGTGCCAGCAGCGGTGGGTCCGGGGGCAATCAGCCCCAGCATTTT. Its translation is CASSGGSGGNQPQHF.

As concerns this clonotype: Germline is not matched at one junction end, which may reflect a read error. The CDR3 DNA follows: TGTGCCGGCAGCCAAGATCCGGGTGGGACCAACGTCCTGACTTTC. This sequence encodes CAGSQDPGGTNVLTF. The chain combines TRBV25-1 with TRBJ2-6, with D hard to call. CDR3 size: 15 residues. CDR1 and CDR2 (germline): MGHDK, SYGVNS.

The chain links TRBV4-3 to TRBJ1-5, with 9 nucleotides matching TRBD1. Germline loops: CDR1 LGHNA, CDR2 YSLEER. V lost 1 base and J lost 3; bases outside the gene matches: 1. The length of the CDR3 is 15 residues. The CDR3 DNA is TGCGCCAGCAGCCAAGGGACAGGGGACAATCAGCCCCAGCATTTT. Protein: CASSQGTGDNQPQHF.

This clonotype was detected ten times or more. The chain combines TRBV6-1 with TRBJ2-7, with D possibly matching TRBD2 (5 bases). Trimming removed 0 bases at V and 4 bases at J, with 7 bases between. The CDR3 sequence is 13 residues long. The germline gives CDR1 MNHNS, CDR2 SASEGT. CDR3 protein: CASSEARGYEQYF. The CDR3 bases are TGTGCCAGCAGTGAAGCGAGAGGGTACGAGCAGTACTTC.

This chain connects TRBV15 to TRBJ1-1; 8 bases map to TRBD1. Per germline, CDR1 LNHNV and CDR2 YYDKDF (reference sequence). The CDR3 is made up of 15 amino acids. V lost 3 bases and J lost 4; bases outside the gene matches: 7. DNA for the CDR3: TGTGCCACCAGCAGTCTCGACAGGGGAGGCACTGAAGCTTTCTTT. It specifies CATSSLDRGGTEAFF.

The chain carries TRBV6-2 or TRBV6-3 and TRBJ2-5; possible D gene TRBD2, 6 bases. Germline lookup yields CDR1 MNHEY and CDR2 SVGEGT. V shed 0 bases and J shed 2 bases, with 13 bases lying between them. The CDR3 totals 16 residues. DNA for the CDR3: TGTGCCAGCAGTTACTCGGGGGAGGCGAAACAAGAGACCCAGTACTTC. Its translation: CASSYSGEAKQETQYF.

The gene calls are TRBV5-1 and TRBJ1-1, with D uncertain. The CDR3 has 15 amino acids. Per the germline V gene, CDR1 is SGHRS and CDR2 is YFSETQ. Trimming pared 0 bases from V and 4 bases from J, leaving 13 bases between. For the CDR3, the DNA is TGCGCCAGCAGCTTGGGGATGGGCGTTGGCACTGAAGCTTTCTTT. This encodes CASSLGMGVGTEAFF.

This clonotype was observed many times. As DNA, the CDR3 is TGCAGTGCTAGGGGGATGGGAGAGACCCAGTACTTC. Its translation is CSARGMGETQYF. The chain couples TRBV20-1 to TRBJ2-5; D is undetermined. The V gene lost 3 bases and the J gene lost 4 bases, with 9 bases spanning the gap. Germline V gene lookup returns CDR1 DFQATT and CDR2 SNEGSKA (reference sequence). This CDR3 spans 12 amino acids.

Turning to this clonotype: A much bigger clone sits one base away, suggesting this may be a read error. Here the CDR3 DNA reads TGTGCCAGCAGCTTCGGAGGGATCAGCAATCAGTCCCAGCATTTT. This encodes CASSFGGISNQSQHF. The chain couples TRBV7-2 to TRBJ1-5; D gene ambiguous. This CDR3 comprises 15 residues. Germline V gene lookup returns CDR1 SGHTA and CDR2 FQGNSA.

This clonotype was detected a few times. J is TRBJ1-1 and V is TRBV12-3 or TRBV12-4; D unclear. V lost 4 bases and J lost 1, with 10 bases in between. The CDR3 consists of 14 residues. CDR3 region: CASSYYPPNTEAFF. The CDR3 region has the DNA TGTGCCAGCAGTTACTACCCGCCGAACACTGAAGCTTTCTTT.